The 25 T cell receptor beta chains given below trace back to one sample, sequenced in a study of T cell responses to AZD1222 COVID-19 vaccine. TCRdb's copy holds only in-frame clones and misses some; the assay was immunoSEQ multiplex PCR. In the table there are 79,000 or so clones, about 80% of which are singletons. The source was peripheral blood, collected 28 days after the second dose of the MenACWY control vaccine. Receptor source: an adult who received the MenACWY meningococcal vaccine as a control.

The chain carries TRBV7-8 and TRBJ1-4; D is uncertain. Looked up from germline, CDR1 is SGHVS and CDR2 is FQNEAQ. V shed 2 bases and J shed 8 bases, with 18 bases lying between them. This CDR3 contains 16 residues. The CDR3 DNA reads as TGTGCCAGCAGCTTAACATCCCGTGGGTCGTGGGAAAAACTGTTTTTT. Protein product: CASSLTSRGSWEKLFF.

The chain joins TRBV5-4 to TRBJ1-1, with D possibly being TRBD1 (5 bases). Deletions cut 0 bases from V and 11 bases from J, with 14 bases between. Germline assignment: CDR1 SGHNT and CDR2 YYREEE (reference sequence). The CDR3 runs to 13 residues. The DNA of the CDR3 is TGTGCCAGCAGCTTGGACCGGGACCTACATGCTTTCTTT. Translating it yields CASSLDRDLHAFF.

This chain connects TRBV18 to TRBJ1-2; D possibly corresponds to TRBD1 (5 bases). The CDR3 covers 14 residues. With 2 bases removed from V and 0 bases from J, the gap between germline ends came to 7 bases. CDR1 KGHSH and CDR2 LQKENI come from the germline V gene. The CDR3 coding sequence is TGTGCCAGCTCACCAGCGGGGGCTAACTATGGCTACACCTTC. Translation: CASSPAGANYGYTF.

This sequence joins TRBV10-1 and TRBJ2-3; 13 bases map to TRBD2. CDR1 WNHNN and CDR2 SYGVQD come from the germline V gene (reference sequence). CDR3 length: 17 amino acids. The trim removed 6 bases at V and 6 bases at J, leaving 12 bases unmatched. CDR3 nucleotide sequence: TGCGCCAGCAGCCCTGCGGGACTAGCGGGGCCCTTGGATACGCAGTATTTT. Residues: CASSPAGLAGPLDTQYF.

The chain employs TRBV5-4 and TRBJ2-6; no clear D gene. Germline V CDR1 and CDR2: SGHNT, YYREEE (reference sequence). This CDR3 comprises 18 residues. Trimming removed 1 base from V and 0 bases from J, with 14 bases in between. The CDR3 nucleotides read TGTGCCAGCAGCTTGCGTAGGACGGTAGGCTCTGGGGCCAACGTCCTGACTTTC. Amino acids: CASSLRRTVGSGANVLTF.

The chain carries TRBV4-3 and TRBJ1-2; D unclear. Germline V gene sequence: CDR1 LGHNA, CDR2 YSLEER. Trimming left V 1 base short and J 2 bases short, with 11 bases between. The CDR3 is 15 amino acids. For the CDR3, the DNA is TGCGCCAGCAGCCAAGGTGGAGGCGGGAACTATGGCTACACCTTC. It is translated as CASSQGGGGNYGYTF.

The J gene is TRBJ2-1, the V gene TRBV7-9; a weak D match, TRBD1 (6 bases). The V gene's germline CDR1 is SEHNR and CDR2 FQNEAQ (reference sequence). The CDR3 totals 15 residues. V was shortened by 2 bases and J by 4 bases, with 12 bases between the two germline ends. This CDR3 reads CASSLTRGPYNEQFF. As DNA, the CDR3 is TGTGCCAGCAGCTTAACCAGGGGCCCTTACAATGAGCAGTTCTTC.

The V call is TRBV7-8, the J call TRBJ1-3; D is undetermined. The germline CDR1 and CDR2 sequences are SGHVS and FQNEAQ. Trimming took off 2 bases at V and 3 bases at J, with 5 bases between the two ends. CDR3 length: 13 residues. Written as DNA, the CDR3 is TGTGCCAGCAGCTTATCTGTTGGAAACACCATATATTTT. This sequence encodes CASSLSVGNTIYF.

This sequence joins TRBV3-1 (or the pseudogene TRBV3-2) and TRBJ1-2, with D unresolved. The germline CDR1 and CDR2 sequences are LGHDT and YNNKEL (reference sequence). This CDR3 spans 14 amino acids. V lost 2 bases, J lost 4 bases, and 11 bases lay in between. The CDR3 protein is CASSQSPVLYGYTF. CDR3 DNA sequence: TGTGCCAGCAGCCAATCGCCTGTTCTCTATGGCTACACCTTC.

The chain couples TRBV5-1 to TRBJ1-5; the D gene is possibly TRBD1 (5 bases). The CDR3 covers 13 residues. Germline V gives CDR1 SGHRS, CDR2 YFSETQ. V shed 4 bases and J shed 6 bases, with 11 bases lying between them. The CDR3 DNA sequence: TGCGCCAGCAGCACCGACAGAGGTCAGCCCCAGCATTTT. Protein: CASSTDRGQPQHF.

This rearrangement joins TRBV6-5 to TRBJ1-2, with TRBD1 as a possible D gene (5 bases). CDR1 and CDR2 from the germline V gene are MNHEY and SVGAGI. Deletions cut 4 bases from V and 5 bases from J, with 14 bases between. The CDR3 has 14 amino acids. CDR3 nucleotides: TGTGCCAGCAGTTTAAGTGAGACAGTATATGGCTACACCTTC. Translated, it gives CASSLSETVYGYTF.

The V and J genes are TRBV28 and TRBJ1-1; D unresolved. CDR1 and CDR2 from the germline V gene are MDHEN and SYDVKM. V was trimmed by 3 bases and J by 0 bases, leaving 8 bases between them. The CDR3 loop spans 14 amino acids. CDR3 DNA sequence: TGTGCCAGCAGTTTTGTACGGGTGAACACTGAAGCTTTCTTT. The encoded protein is CASSFVRVNTEAFF.

This clone was detected a few times. V is TRBV6-1 and J is TRBJ1-1; possibly TRBD1 for D (6 bases). In germline, CDR1 is MNHNS, CDR2 SASEGT. The V and J ends lost 2 bases and 3 bases respectively, with 7 bases between them. The length of the CDR3 is 13 residues. The DNA for the CDR3 is TGTGCCAGCAGTGAAAGGGGGGACACTGAAGCTTTCTTT. It codes for CASSERGDTEAFF.

This rearrangement joins TRBV7-3 to TRBJ2-3, with 9 bases that match TRBD1. The CDR3 covers 18 residues. The germline CDR1 and CDR2 sequences are SGHTA and FQGTGA. J gave up 6 bases and V 2 bases, and 15 bases lay outside the gene matches. The chain's CDR3 is CASSLGQQGARNWDTQYF. The CDR3 DNA follows: TGTGCCAGCAGCTTAGGTCAACAGGGGGCGCGTAATTGGGATACGCAGTATTTT.

The genes are TRBV12-3 or TRBV12-4 and TRBJ1-1; D not resolved. The length of the CDR3 is 13 residues. The V end was cut by 2 bases, the J end by 8 bases, with 12 bases between. CDR3 sequence: CASSLNTPWEAFF. The DNA for the CDR3 is TGTGCCAGCAGTTTAAATACCCCCTGGGAAGCTTTCTTT.

The chain uses TRBV30 and TRBJ2-7; possibly TRBD1 for D (5 bases). This CDR3 contains 18 residues. Per germline, CDR1 GTSNPN and CDR2 SVGIG (reference sequence). Trimming shortened V by 0 bases and J by 4 bases, and 25 bases separated the two germline ends. The CDR3 region is CAWSVLGRVTRNSYEQYF. For the CDR3, the DNA is TGTGCCTGGAGTGTACTCGGCAGGGTGACCAGAAACTCTTACGAGCAGTACTTC.

This clone was seen a single time. The CDR3, as DNA: TGTGCCAGCAGCTTTAGCTCCTACAATGAGCAGTTCTTC. Protein sequence: CASSFSSYNEQFF. V usage is TRBV7-2 and J usage is TRBJ2-1; D gene ambiguous. Between the trimmed V and J ends, which lost 3 bases and 0 bases, there was a span of 3 bases. Germline V gene data show CDR1 as SGHTA and CDR2 as FQGNSA. The CDR3 sequence is 13 residues long. The full variable domain, with the rest looked up from reference TRBV7-2 and TRBJ2-1, is GAGVSQSPSNKVTEKGKDVELRCDPISGHTALYWYRQSLGQGLEFLIYFQGNSAPDKSGLPSDRFSAERTGGSVSTLTIQRTQQEDSAVYLCASSFSSYNEQFFGPGTRLTVL.

The genes are TRBV19 and TRBJ2-2, with 10 bases aligning to TRBD1. The V gene's germline CDR1 is LNHDA and CDR2 SQIVND (reference sequence). This CDR3 has 16 residues. V shed 3 bases and J 5 bases; nucleotides not matched to a gene: 6. CDR3 residues: CASSISPGQGTGELFF. CDR3 DNA sequence: TGTGCCAGTAGTATTTCCCCGGGACAGGGGACCGGGGAGCTGTTTTTT.

The gene calls are TRBV6-6 and TRBJ2-1; 7 positions match TRBD1. V was clipped by 6 bases and J by 3 bases; unmatched bases: 2. The germline gives CDR1 MNHNY, CDR2 SVGAGI (reference sequence). The CDR3 loop spans 13 amino acids. In DNA, the CDR3 is TGTGCCAGCAGCCGGGACAGCTACAATGAGCAGTTCTTC. This translates into CASSRDSYNEQFF.

The V and J genes are TRBV5-1 and TRBJ2-2, with 7 bases matching TRBD2. CDR3 length: 17 residues. Germline V gene data show CDR1 as SGHRS and CDR2 as YFSETQ. Germline trimming cut 4 bases from V and 0 bases from J; bases unmatched to any gene: 9. In DNA, the CDR3 is TGCGCCAGCAGCCCTAACCCCAGCGGGGCGAACACCGGGGAGCTGTTTTTT. Its protein product is CASSPNPSGANTGELFF.

The chain is built from TRBV10-3 and TRBJ2-7; D perhaps matches TRBD1 (6 bases). The CDR3 extends over 13 amino acids. Trimming pared 8 bases from V and 6 bases from J, leaving 17 bases between. Germline V lookup: CDR1 ENHRY, CDR2 SYGVKD. CDR3 sequence (DNA): TGTGCCATCCGGAAGGGACATTCGGGCGAGCAGTACTTC. Amino acids: CAIRKGHSGEQYF.

In the case of this clone: Lacking the conserved final phenylalanine or tryptophan, this CDR3 likely reflects a read error. J is TRBJ1-2 and V is TRBV5-5; TRBD1 matches at 8 bases. Trimming took 0 bases from V and 5 from J; bases not matched to a gene: 6. Per the germline V gene, CDR1 is SGHKS and CDR2 is YYEKEE (reference sequence). This CDR3 has 15 amino acids. The CDR3 region is CASSLETNRGYGYTS. The CDR3 coding sequence is TGTGCCAGCAGCTTGGAGACGAACAGGGGGTATGGCTACACCTCC.

The chain couples TRBV29-1 to TRBJ2-3, with 7 bases matching TRBD1. CDR3 length equals 13 residues. Trimming cost V 6 bases and J 2 bases; bases outside gene matches: 5. The germline gives CDR1 SQVTM, CDR2 ANQGSEA. The CDR3 DNA follows: TGCAGCGTAAGGGACAGCAACACAGATACGCAGTATTTT. It codes for CSVRDSNTDTQYF.

The CDR3 bases are TGCGCCAGCAGATCGGCAGGGGCTAATGAAAAACTGTTTTTT. As protein: CASRSAGANEKLFF. This chain links TRBV5-1 with TRBJ1-4, with D tentatively TRBD1 (6 bases). Germline loops: CDR1 SGHRS, CDR2 YFSETQ. The ends were cut back, 5 bases at V and 3 bases at J, with 11 bases in the middle. The CDR3 loop spans 14 amino acids.

This chain joins TRBV5-8 and TRBJ1-4; the match to TRBD1 covers 7 bases. This CDR3 has 17 amino acids. V lost 4 bases, J lost 8 bases, and 17 bases stayed unmatched. Germline values: CDR1 SGHTS, CDR2 YDEGEE. In DNA, the CDR3 is TGTGCCAGCAGCATCCACAGGGGAGTGGTTTTTCACGAAAAACTGTTTTTT. Translated, it gives CASSIHRGVVFHEKLFF.